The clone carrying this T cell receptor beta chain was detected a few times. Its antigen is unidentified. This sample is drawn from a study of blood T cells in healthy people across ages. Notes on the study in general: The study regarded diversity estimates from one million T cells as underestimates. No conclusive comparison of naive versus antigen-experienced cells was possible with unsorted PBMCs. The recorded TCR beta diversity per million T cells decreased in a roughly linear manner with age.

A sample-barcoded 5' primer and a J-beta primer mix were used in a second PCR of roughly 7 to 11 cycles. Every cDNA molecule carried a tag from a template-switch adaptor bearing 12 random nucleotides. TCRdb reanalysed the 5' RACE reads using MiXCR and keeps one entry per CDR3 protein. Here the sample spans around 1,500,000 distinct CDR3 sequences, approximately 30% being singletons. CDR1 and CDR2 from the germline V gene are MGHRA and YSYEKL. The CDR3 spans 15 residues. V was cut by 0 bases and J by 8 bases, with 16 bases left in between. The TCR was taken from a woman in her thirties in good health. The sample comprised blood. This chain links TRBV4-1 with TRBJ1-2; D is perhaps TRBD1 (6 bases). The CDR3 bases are TGCGCCAGCAGCCAAGACGAAGGAACAGGGCTGGGCTACACCTTC. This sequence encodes CASSQDEGTGLGYTF.